This entry features one T cell receptor beta chain sequence. The clone's antigen remains unknown. Within one base of it there is no much larger clone, and no base qualities were kept. Spanning cysteine to phenylalanine, the CDR3 consists of 14 amino acids. Left in the record is the CDR3 DNA by itself, 42 bases read in frame from the first base. From the germline V gene, CDR1 is SGHRS and CDR2 is YFSETQ. Clipping removes 4 bases from V and 6 bases from J, with 6 as the unmatched junction base count. This entry belongs to a study of blood T cell repertoires in COVID-19 (dated by TCRdb to 2020 to 2022). The study in broad terms: Samples covering the acute and convalescent phases of COVID-19 were provided by collaborators in the United States, Italy and Spain. The prospective study material was composed of cDNA or gDNA derived from T cells, B-cell-depleted T cells, or PBMCs. Deeply sampled blood TCRbeta repertoires from subjects exposed to, actively infected with, or recovered from COVID-19 were included in the dataset. The repertoires were released in a freely available public database intended as a resource for research on the immune response to SARS-CoV-2. Samples came from the ongoing ImmuneRACE study (first 160 participants) plus 1,254 subjects from 6 global collaborators. The sample metadata nearly always contained a de-identified subject ID, COVID-19 status, age in years and sex. HLA class I and class II types, where available, came from metadata supplied by the sample provider rather than from assay-based typing.

Enrolling through a virtual design, the prospective study's participants ranged in age from roughly 18 to 100 years and lived across approximately 25 United States geographic areas. To assign participants to cohorts, the prospective study relied on clinical history that participants themselves reported in a screening survey and a study questionnaire. Recovered participants in ImmuneRACE Cohort 3 were defined by two consecutive negative NP/OP PCR tests, clearance by a healthcare professional, or resolution of symptoms. In the prospective study, whole blood, serum and a nasopharyngeal or oropharyngeal swab were collected from each participant by mobile phlebotomists. Participants in the prospective study had the option to provide additional blood draws and questionnaires over a roughly 2-month period. Prospective study blood samples were shipped either frozen or at room temperature before DNA extraction.

The research as a whole found: The quantity of clinical and demographic metadata differed by source and by participant and was supplied without curation.

TCRbeta CDR3 regions were amplified from genomic DNA by means of the immunoSEQ Assay, a bias-controlled multiplex PCR. As for how the authors treated the data: Nucleated cell counts per sample were estimated from amplification of reference gene primers within the assay. Sequence reads were collapsed and filtered to measure the absolute abundance of every unique TCRbeta CDR3 rearrangement. For each sample, productive Simpson clonality was calculated as the square root of Simpson's diversity index across productive rearrangements. In its TCRdb copy, this immuneACCESS table keeps in-frame sequences only and misses some clones. Where compared with another copy, unresolved V genes explain less than half of these, and the others have no known cause. V, J and clone size were drawn from that table, and D and trimming were deduced from the DNA. This sample has 110,000 to 150,000 clones in its table, and just under 85% of those were observed once. The ten top clones hold 6.2% of the sample.

The clonotype comes from a middle-aged woman who had recovered from COVID-19. The V gene is TRBV5-1 and the J gene is TRBJ2-2; 7 bases in the middle match TRBD2. Sample: PBMCs or T cells enriched from blood (not recorded which). The encoded CDR3 is CASSPQRGSGELFF. The DNA is as follows: TGCGCCAGCAGCCCTCAGCGGGGTTCCGGGGAGCTGTTTTTT.